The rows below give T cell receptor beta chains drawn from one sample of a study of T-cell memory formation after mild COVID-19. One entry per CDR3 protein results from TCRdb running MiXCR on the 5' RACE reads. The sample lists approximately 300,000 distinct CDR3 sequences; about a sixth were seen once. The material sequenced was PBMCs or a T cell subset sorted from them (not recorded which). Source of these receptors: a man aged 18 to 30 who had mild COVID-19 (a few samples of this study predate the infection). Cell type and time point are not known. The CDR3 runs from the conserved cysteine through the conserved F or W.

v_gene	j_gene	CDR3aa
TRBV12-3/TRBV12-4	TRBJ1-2	CASSKRTGVDYGYTF
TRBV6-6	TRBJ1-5	CASSYSSRDRALRHF
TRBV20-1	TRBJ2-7	CSARVPSGGYEQYF
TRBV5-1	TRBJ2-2	CASSLGTFTGELFF
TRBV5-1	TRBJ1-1	CASSLTNTEAFF
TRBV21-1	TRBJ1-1	CASSKVGGAGTEAFF
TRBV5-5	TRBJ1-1	CASSTVINTEAFF
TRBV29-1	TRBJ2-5	CSVRYQETQYF
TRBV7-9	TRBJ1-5	CASSLAGDSNQPQHF
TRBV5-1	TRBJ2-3	CASRSDGTSTDTQYF
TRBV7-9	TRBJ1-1	CASSWGGLRNTEAFF
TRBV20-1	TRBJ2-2	CSARQGGTGELFF
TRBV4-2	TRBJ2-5	CASSQDSRGLETQYF
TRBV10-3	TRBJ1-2	CAIRPGGQGGANYGYTF
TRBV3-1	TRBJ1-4	CASSQAWTGGNEKLFF
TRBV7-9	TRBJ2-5	CASMGRGKTQYF
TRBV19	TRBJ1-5	CASSSTSGGGSQPQHF
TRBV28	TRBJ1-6	CASSLTLSTLHF
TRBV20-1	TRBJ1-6	CSAPGQGFSPLHF
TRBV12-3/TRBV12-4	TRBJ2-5	CASSQRTGGLETQYF
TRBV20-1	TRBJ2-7	CSARGDSTTLEQYF
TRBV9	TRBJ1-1	CASSVEGLGDTEAFF
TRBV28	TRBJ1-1	CASSFWANTEAFF
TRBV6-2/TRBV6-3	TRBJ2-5	CASSARLTARRETQYF
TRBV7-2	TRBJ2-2	CASSLAGLAGNTGELFF
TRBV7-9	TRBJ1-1	CASSLVEPNEAFF
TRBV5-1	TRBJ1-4	CASSWDRGGEKLFF
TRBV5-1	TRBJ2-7	CASSVSVGRREQYF
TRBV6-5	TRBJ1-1	CASHDKEMSTEAFF
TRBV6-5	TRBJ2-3	CASSYATSGGLRGDTQYF
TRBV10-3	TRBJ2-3	CAIQTGGTTDTQYF
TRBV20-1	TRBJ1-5	CSALQGTGQPQHF
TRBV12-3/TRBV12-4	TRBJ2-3	CASRISGGDTSQYF
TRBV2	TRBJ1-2	CASSAQGAYGYTF